One and the same sample provided the 28 T cell receptor beta chains below, sequenced in a study of T cells expressing NK-cell markers. TCRdb reworked the 5' RACE reads into one entry per CDR3 protein, no DNA. The sample table sets out about 550,000 distinct CDR3 sequences. The specimen was blood T cells: a sorted CD56 or NKG2C T cell subset, CD4+ or CD8+ T cells, or bulk PBMC T cells (not recorded which). The receptors were sampled from a man between 18 and 29 years old in good health.

The chain is built from TRBV20-1 and TRBJ1-6; there is no DNA to check the TCRdb D call of TRBD1. The CDR3 length is 16 residues. The germline CDR1 and CDR2 sequences are DFQATT and SNEGSKA (reference sequence). The CDR3 loop reads CSARDPRQLNNSPLHF.

The chain carries TRBV6-5 and TRBJ2-7; the TCRdb call, TRBD2, lacks DNA for checking. CDR1 is MNHEY and CDR2 is SVGAGI in the germline V gene. This CDR3 is built from 14 residues. The CDR3 region is CASSYTGTSDEQYF.

V is TRBV20-1 and J is TRBJ2-1; TCRdb outputs TRBD1, but without DNA this stays unchecked. The CDR3 is 18 residues long. Germline CDR1 reads DFQATT; CDR2 reads SNEGSKA (reference sequence). The CDR3 here is CSARDPWSEGQGVNEQFF.

The gene calls are TRBV2 and TRBJ2-5; the D gene TCRdb calls, TRBD1, cannot be checked with no DNA. The CDR3 loop spans 14 amino acids. The germline CDR1 and CDR2 sequences are SNHLY and FYNNEI. The CDR3 loop reads CASSEDRGVETQYF. Drawing the rest from reference TRBV2 and TRBJ2-5, the complete variable domain is EPEVTQTPSHQVTQMGQEVILRCVPISNHLYFYWYRQILGQKVEFLVSFYNNEISEKSEIFDDQFSVERPDGSNFTLKIRSTKLEDSAMYFCASSEDRGVETQYFGPGTRLLVL.

The CDR3 spells CSVRTGERYEQYF. The chain has TRBV29-1 and TRBJ2-7; TCRdb selects TRBD1, and the lack of DNA leaves this call unchecked. CDR1 and CDR2 (germline): SQVTM, ANQGSEA. The CDR3 is made up of 13 amino acids.

V is TRBV20-1 and J is TRBJ2-7; absent DNA, TCRdb's TRBD2 call cannot be checked. There are 16 residues in the CDR3. CDR1 and CDR2 from the germline V gene are DFQATT and SNEGSKA (reference sequence). This CDR3 is CSARGLAGFSPYEQYF.

The chain joins TRBV4-1 to TRBJ1-4. Germline assignment: CDR1 MGHRA and CDR2 YSYEKL. The CDR3 runs 17 residues. The chain's CDR3 is CASSQGLTVATNEKLFF.

The chain recombines TRBV20-1 with TRBJ2-1; the D call of TRBD2 rests on TCRdb alone, since no DNA is present to check it. Germline CDR1 is DFQATT and CDR2 is SNEGSKA (reference sequence). This CDR3 has 16 amino acids. This chain's CDR3 is CSATVSGRQTYNEQFF.

The J gene is TRBJ2-5, the V gene TRBV5-1. The CDR3 loop spans 13 amino acids. CDR1 is SGHRS, CDR2 YFSETQ, per germline. CDR3 residues: CASSFRFSETQYF. The entire variable domain, with the rest obtained from reference TRBV5-1 and TRBJ2-5, is as follows: KAGVTQTPRYLIKTRGQQVTLSCSPISGHRSVSWYQQTPGQGLQFLFEYFSETQRNKGNFPGRFSGRQFSNSRSEMNVSTLELGDSALYLCASSFRFSETQYFGPGTRLLVL.

The CDR3 region is CASSFLRDSQQETQYF. V gene TRBV6-5 combines with J gene TRBJ2-5; the TRBD1 assignment by TCRdb is unverifiable without DNA. Germline assignment: CDR1 MNHEY and CDR2 SVGAGI. This CDR3 has 16 amino acids.

The CDR3 here is CATSDRDRGVQETQYF. This sequence joins TRBV24-1 and TRBJ2-5; the TCRdb call, TRBD1, lacks DNA for checking. In germline, CDR1 is KGHDR, CDR2 SFDVKD. This CDR3 has 16 residues.

This sequence joins TRBV11-2 and TRBJ2-1; the D call of TRBD2 rests on TCRdb alone, since no DNA is present to check it. This CDR3 comprises 17 residues. Germline assignment: CDR1 SGHAT and CDR2 FQNNGV. CDR3 residues: CASRIVASGWGGNEQFF.

The chain recombines TRBV7-8 with TRBJ1-1; lacking DNA, the TRBD1 call made by TCRdb goes unchecked. The CDR3 is made up of 14 amino acids. Looked up from germline, CDR1 is SGHVS and CDR2 is FQNEAQ. The CDR3 sequence: CASRGDITGTEAFF. Looking up the rest from reference TRBV7-8 and TRBJ1-1 gives the full variable domain: GAGVSQSPRYKVAKRGQDVALRCDPISGHVSLFWYQQALGQGPEFLTYFQNEAQLDKSGLPSDRFFAERPEGSVSTLKIQRTQQEDSAVYLCASRGDITGTEAFFGQGTRLTVV.

The genes are TRBV4-2 and TRBJ2-4. Looked up from germline, CDR1 is LGHNA and CDR2 is YNFKEQ. The length of the CDR3 is 18 residues. The chain's CDR3 is CASSQVAASDIAKNIQYF.

The rearrangement joins TRBV5-5 to TRBJ1-3; with no DNA, the TCRdb D assignment of TRBD1 cannot be verified. CDR3 size: 15 residues. Germline CDR1 is SGHKS and CDR2 is YYEKEE (reference sequence). CDR3 amino acids: CASRPPGVSGNTIYF.

V usage is TRBV12-3 or TRBV12-4 and J usage is TRBJ2-5; TCRdb outputs TRBD1, but without DNA this stays unchecked. CDR3 length: 15 amino acids. The CDR3 loop is CASSPEGSYQETQYF.

The V gene is TRBV5-1, the J gene TRBJ2-1; the TRBD2 assignment by TCRdb is unverifiable without DNA. This CDR3 has 14 residues. Germline V gene sequence: CDR1 SGHRS, CDR2 YFSETQ. The CDR3 is CASGIAGRRNEQFF.

This chain connects TRBV12-3 or TRBV12-4 to TRBJ2-1; checking the TCRdb D call of TRBD2 is not possible without DNA. CDR3 length equals 14 residues. The chain's CDR3 is CASSFRTLGNEQFF.

V is TRBV20-1 and J is TRBJ2-3; the D call of TRBD2 rests on TCRdb alone, since no DNA is present to check it. The CDR3 loop spans 16 amino acids. Germline V gene lookup returns CDR1 DFQATT and CDR2 SNEGSKA (reference sequence). The chain's CDR3 is CSADPISGLSTDTQYF.

This CDR3 is CSARGLAGVGETQYF. V gene TRBV20-1 combines with J gene TRBJ2-5; checking the TCRdb D call of TRBD2 is not possible without DNA. The CDR3 length is 15 residues. Germline V gene data show CDR1 as DFQATT and CDR2 as SNEGSKA (reference sequence).

J is TRBJ2-1 and V is TRBV9. CDR3 length: 12 residues. Germline V gives CDR1 SGDLS, CDR2 YYNGEE. The CDR3 sequence: CASSASYNEQFF. Filled out from reference TRBV9 and TRBJ2-1, the complete variable domain reads DSGVTQTPKHLITATGQRVTLRCSPRSGDLSVYWYQQSLDQGLQFLIQYYNGEERAKGNILERFSAQQFPDLHSELNLSSLELGDSALYFCASSASYNEQFFGPGTRLTVL.

The V call is TRBV20-1, the J call TRBJ2-7. The CDR3 spans 14 residues. CDR1 and CDR2 (germline): DFQATT, SNEGSKA (reference sequence). CDR3 in amino acids: CSARDRSGVYEQYF.

The V gene is TRBV7-9, the J gene TRBJ1-6; TCRdb calls TRBD1, which cannot be checked without DNA. Germline V gene sequence: CDR1 SEHNR, CDR2 FQNEAQ (reference sequence). The length of the CDR3 is 15 residues. The CDR3 spells CASSAWDRGDSPLHF.

The gene calls are TRBV14 and TRBJ2-7; TCRdb's assignment of TRBD2 cannot be checked, as there is no DNA. Looked up from germline, CDR1 is SGHDN and CDR2 is FVKESK. The CDR3 is 13 residues long. The CDR3: CASSRGSGWEQYF.

The V gene is TRBV27, the J gene TRBJ2-3; TCRdb designates TRBD1, a call that cannot be tested without DNA. Germline CDR1 is MNHEY and CDR2 is SMNVEV (reference sequence). The CDR3 is made up of 15 amino acids. CDR3 sequence reads: CASSWTGSSTDTQYF.

The chain uses TRBV4-3 and TRBJ2-2; TCRdb's D call, TRBD1, is unchecked because there is no DNA. The CDR3 totals 15 residues. Germline-derived CDR1 and CDR2 are LGHNA and YSLEER. CDR3: CASSQETSRAGELFF.

V usage is TRBV6-4 and J usage is TRBJ1-6; TCRdb designates TRBD1, a call that cannot be tested without DNA. CDR1 is MRHNA and CDR2 is SNTAGT in the germline V gene. This CDR3 comprises 14 residues. The CDR3 sequence is CASSEGTPNSPLHF.

The CDR3 reads CASSLLTGINEQFF. V gene TRBV28 combines with J gene TRBJ2-1; the D gene TCRdb calls, TRBD2, cannot be checked with no DNA. Per the germline V gene, CDR1 is MDHEN and CDR2 is SYDVKM. The CDR3 runs to 14 residues.